This record concerns one T cell receptor beta chain sequence. Clones were sequenced by immunoSEQ multiplex PCR, and TCRdb holds only the in-frame ones, with some missing. Altogether 9,500 to 10,000 clones are present, roughly four fifths being singletons, with the ten largest covering over 30%. The sample originates from a study of blood T cell repertoires in COVID-19. The V gene's germline CDR1 is LGHNA and CDR2 YNFKEQ. V gave up 3 bases and J gave up 3 bases, with 18 bases separating them. CDR3 length: 16 residues. The chain employs TRBV4-2 and TRBJ2-7; a weak D match, TRBD1 (6 bases). The sequence derives from a human donor in a cohort sampled during active COVID-19. Sequenced sample: peripheral blood. The CDR3 protein is CASSQSRGTNFYEQYF. CDR3 DNA: TGTGCCAGCAGCCAGTCCAGGGGAACCAACTTCTACGAGCAGTACTTC.